These 9 T cell receptor beta chains share one sample of origin, sequenced in a study of siplizumab effects on memory and regulatory T cells. The method was immunoSEQ multiplex PCR; TCRdb's version includes in-frame clones alone and lacks a portion of them. The profile shows over 100,000 clones, 92% of them singletons. The sequencing sample was made of Tregs sorted from blood. Every receptor here comes from a human donor in good health.

The rearrangement uses TRBV9 and TRBJ2-5; TRBD2 matches 13 bases. Germline trimming cut 3 bases from V and 5 bases from J; bases unmatched to any gene: 1. Looked up from germline, CDR1 is SGDLS and CDR2 is YYNGEE. The CDR3 totals 14 residues. The CDR3 reads CASSGTSGGETQYF. In nucleotides, the CDR3 is TGTGCCAGCAGCGGGACTAGCGGGGGTGAGACCCAGTACTTC.

The chain employs TRBV5-8 and TRBJ1-2, with D possibly being TRBD1 (5 bases). The germline gives CDR1 SGHTS, CDR2 YDEGEE. Trimming stripped 3 bases from V and 4 bases from J, with 22 bases between. This CDR3 has 17 residues. The CDR3 nucleotides read TGTGCCAGCAGCTGGAGAGGACACCTAAGGATGGGCTATGGCTACACCTTC. It translates to CASSWRGHLRMGYGYTF.

The chain combines TRBV5-1 with TRBJ1-4; D is unresolved. With 1 base removed from V and 0 bases from J, the gap between germline ends came to 4 bases. Germline CDR1 is SGHRS and CDR2 is YFSETQ. The CDR3 spans 14 residues. This chain's CDR3 is CASSLSATNEKLFF. The DNA of the CDR3 is TGCGCCAGCAGCTTGTCAGCAACTAATGAAAAACTGTTTTTT. Filled out from reference TRBV5-1 and TRBJ1-4, the complete variable domain reads KAGVTQTPRYLIKTRGQQVTLSCSPISGHRSVSWYQQTPGQGLQFLFEYFSETQRNKGNFPGRFSGRQFSNSRSEMNVSTLELGDSALYLCASSLSATNEKLFFGSGTQLSVL.

The gene calls are TRBV11-2 and TRBJ2-5; 7 nucleotides align to TRBD2. V was clipped by 1 base and J by 2 bases; unmatched bases: 4. The CDR3 is made up of 15 amino acids. The germline V gene encodes CDR1 SGHAT and CDR2 FQNNGV. CDR3: CASSLAGGPQETQYF. Written as DNA, the CDR3 is TGTGCCAGCAGCTTAGCGGGGGGACCACAAGAGACCCAGTACTTC. The complete variable domain, with remaining parts taken from reference TRBV11-2 and TRBJ2-5, reads EAGVAQSPRYKIIEKRQSVAFWCNPISGHATLYWYQQILGQGPKLLIQFQNNGVVDDSQLPKDRFSAERLKGVDSTLKIQPAKLEDSAVYLCASSLAGGPQETQYFGPGTRLLVL.

This clone has just one count. The chain links TRBV2 to TRBJ2-1, with 8 bases aligning to TRBD2. The CDR3 runs to 15 residues. Per germline, CDR1 SNHLY and CDR2 FYNNEI. V lost 6 bases and J lost 2; bases outside the gene matches: 6. The CDR3 bases are TGTGCCAGCAGCCGAACTAGCGGCACCTACAATGAGCAGTTCTTC. Its protein product is CASSRTSGTYNEQFF.

The V call is TRBV10-2, the J call TRBJ2-1; D gene ambiguous. The V end was cut by 2 bases, the J end by 0 bases, with 8 bases between. The CDR3 runs 15 residues. CDR1 and CDR2 (germline): WSHSY, SAAADI. CDR3 sequence reads: CASSEPPSSYNEQFF. In nucleotides, the CDR3 is TGCGCCAGCAGTGAGCCCCCGAGCTCCTACAATGAGCAGTTCTTC.

This rearrangement joins TRBV6-5 to TRBJ1-3; no clear D gene. The V gene lost 5 bases and the J gene lost 2 bases, with 4 bases spanning the gap. From germline, CDR1 is MNHEY and CDR2 SVGAGI. The CDR3 contains 12 residues. Here the CDR3 reads CASSATGNTIYF. For the CDR3, the DNA is TGTGCCAGCAGTGCGACTGGAAACACCATATATTTT.

This clone was recorded once. This sequence joins TRBV18 and TRBJ1-5; the match to TRBD1 covers 8 bases. Germline V CDR1 and CDR2: KGHSH, LQKENI. This CDR3 spans 14 amino acids. The V segment lost 4 bases and the J segment 3 bases; nucleotides outside the gene matches: 2. The CDR3 DNA sequence: TGTGCCAGCTCACGGACAGGGAACAATCAGCCCCAGCATTTT. Its translation: CASSRTGNNQPQHF.

J is TRBJ1-2 and V is TRBV6-5, with D tentatively TRBD1 (5 bases). The CDR3 spans 14 residues. Germline loops: CDR1 MNHEY, CDR2 SVGAGI. The ends were cut back, 2 bases at V and 0 bases at J, with 7 bases in the middle. CDR3 DNA sequence: TGTGCCAGCAGTTACGACAGATCTAACTATGGCTACACCTTC. It specifies CASSYDRSNYGYTF.